The rows below give T cell receptor beta chains drawn from one sample of a study of control samples from healthy donors and cancer patients. Clones were sequenced by immunoSEQ multiplex PCR, and TCRdb holds only the in-frame ones, with some missing. Of about 84,000 clones in the sample, around 83% were seen once. The specimen sequenced was PBMCs. The receptors were sampled from a man between 60 and 75 years old with head and neck cancer. The CDR3 runs from the conserved cysteine through the conserved F or W. D genes are given only for firm matches. A clone size is listed for some rows: how often the clone was seen (once, few, many), or a class if it is expanded.

>TRBJ2-7|TRBV6-6|-|-
CASSYGFGWGPPGEYF
TGTGCCAGCAGTTACGGGTTTGGGTGGGGACCGCCTGGGGAGTACTTC
>TRBJ1-5|TRBV30|-|-
CAWSVRGGQPQHF
TGTGCCTGGAGTGTACGAGGAGGCCAGCCCCAGCATTTT
>TRBJ2-7|TRBV6-5|-|TRBD1
CASRADRGGEQYF
TGTGCCAGCAGGGCTGACAGGGGGGGCGAGCAGTACTTC
>TRBJ1-5|TRBV4-1|-|-
CASSQYSHSNQPQHF
TGCGCCAGCAGCCAATACAGCCATAGCAATCAGCCCCAGCATTTT
>TRBJ2-3|TRBV4-1|-|TRBD2
CASSHAGGTSGRRRTDTQYF
TGCGCCAGCAGCCACGCCGGGGGGACTAGCGGGAGACGACGCACAGATACGCAGTATTTT
>TRBJ1-1|TRBV6-4|-|-
CASSDSGGDTEAFF
TGTGCCAGCAGTGACTCGGGGGGGGACACTGAAGCTTTCTTT
>TRBJ2-3|TRBV28|-|TRBD2
CASSLAGSTDTQYF
TGTGCCAGCTCACTAGCGGGAAGCACAGATACGCAGTATTTT
>TRBJ2-5|TRBV18|-|-
CASSHWGHQETQYF
TGTGCCAGCTCACACTGGGGTCACCAAGAGACCCAGTACTTC
>TRBJ1-5|TRBV11-3|-|-
CASSLGLGVREPQHF
TGTGCCAGCAGCTTAGGATTGGGGGTTCGCGAGCCCCAGCATTTT
>TRBJ1-1|TRBV6-5|-|-
CATNTGWNTEAFF
TGTGCCACCAACACAGGTTGGAACACTGAAGCTTTCTTT
>TRBJ1-2|TRBV5-1|-|-
CASSLATAGEGYTF
TGCGCCAGCAGCTTGGCCACGGCAGGGGAAGGCTACACCTTC
>TRBJ2-1|TRBV27|-|-
CASSLRSSEQFF
TGTGCCAGCAGTCTAAGGAGCTCTGAGCAGTTCTTC
>TRBJ2-1|TRBV6-1|-|TRBD2
CASSMGLAAYNEQFF
TGTGCCAGCAGTATGGGACTAGCGGCTTACAATGAGCAGTTCTTC
>TRBJ2-2|TRBV5-1|-|TRBD1
CASSSDRAGELFF
TGCGCCAGCAGCTCTGACAGGGCCGGGGAGCTGTTTTTT
>TRBJ1-5|TRBV28|-|TRBD1
CASSFTTDRRISNQPQHF
TGTGCCAGCAGTTTCACCACGGACAGGAGGATTAGCAATCAGCCCCAGCATTTT
>TRBJ2-7|TRBV19|-|-
CASSRTSGQIYEQYF
TGTGCCAGTAGTCGTACCTCTGGACAGATCTACGAGCAGTACTTC
>TRBJ2-7|TRBV27|-|-
CASAGGGRYEQYF
TGTGCCAGCGCGGGCGGAGGGCGATACGAGCAGTACTTC
>TRBJ2-2|TRBV19|-|TRBD2
CASSIIAGGPGELFF
TGTGCCAGTAGTATCATAGCGGGAGGTCCCGGGGAGCTGTTTTTT
>TRBJ2-5|TRBV5-4|-|TRBD2
CASSLGLGRDQETQYF
TGTGCCAGCAGCTTGGGGCTGGGGAGGGACCAAGAGACCCAGTACTTC
>TRBJ2-7|TRBV10-1|once|TRBD2
CASSYLAGASYEQYF
TGCGCCAGCAGTTACCTAGCGGGAGCTTCCTACGAGCAGTACTTC
>TRBJ2-4|TRBV14|-|TRBD2
CASSQRTSVLAKNIQYF
TGTGCCAGCAGCCAAAGGACTAGCGTACTAGCCAAAAACATTCAGTACTTC
>TRBJ2-1|TRBV3-1/TRBV3-2|-|-
CASSQVYTGNNEQFF
TGTGCCAGCAGCCAAGTCTATACAGGGAACAATGAGCAGTTCTTC
>TRBJ1-5|TRBV10-3|-|-
CATGPVIRQPQHF
TGTGCCACCGGGCCCGTGATCCGTCAGCCCCAGCATTTT
>TRBJ2-7|TRBV7-2|-|TRBD2
CASSLGREGSYEQYF
TGTGCCAGCAGCTTAGGGCGGGAGGGCTCCTACGAGCAGTACTTC
>TRBJ2-3|TRBV5-6|-|TRBD2
CASSSTSGSTDTQYF
TGTGCCAGCAGCTCAACTAGCGGAAGCACAGATACGCAGTATTTT
>TRBJ2-1|TRBV6-2/TRBV6-3|-|TRBD1
CASSFGTGSGEQFF
TGTGCCAGCAGTTTTGGGACAGGGAGTGGTGAGCAGTTCTTC
>TRBJ2-1|TRBV6-5|-|TRBD2
CASRPGLAANEQFF
TGTGCCAGCAGACCCGGACTAGCGGCGAATGAGCAGTTCTTC
>TRBJ2-3|TRBV18|-|-
CASSPTPDTQYF
TGTGCCAGCTCACCCACCCCAGATACGCAGTATTTT
>TRBJ1-5|TRBV28|-|-
CASGYSNQPQHF
TGTGCCAGTGGATATAGCAATCAGCCCCAGCATTTT
>TRBJ1-2|TRBV18|once|TRBD1
CASSQGTGGGYTF
TGTGCCAGCTCACAAGGGACAGGTGGCGGCTACACCTTC
>TRBJ1-5|TRBV7-9|medium-sized|TRBD1
CASSRTGAGDQPQHF
TGTGCCAGCAGCCGTACAGGGGCAGGAGATCAGCCCCAGCATTTT
>TRBJ2-7|TRBV7-9|-|-
CASSLVAGLGEQYF
TGTGCCAGCAGCTTAGTGGCGGGATTAGGTGAGCAGTACTTC
>TRBJ2-1|TRBV10-2|-|-
CASGLSSYNEQFF
TGCGCCTCAGGGCTGAGCTCCTACAATGAGCAGTTCTTC
>TRBJ1-4|TRBV30|-|-
CAWGGNEKLFF
TGTGCCTGGGGCGGTAATGAAAAACTGTTTTTT
>TRBJ1-1|TRBV5-6|-|-
CASSLTGTGNTEAFF
TGTGCCAGCAGCTTAACTGGGACGGGAAACACTGAAGCTTTCTTT
>TRBJ1-1|TRBV12-3/TRBV12-4|once|-
CASSPGSPEAFF
TGTGCCAGCAGCCCGGGGAGCCCTGAAGCTTTCTTT
>TRBJ2-5|TRBV18|-|-
CASSPPSSQETQYF
TGTGCCAGCTCACCTCCTTCCTCCCAAGAGACCCAGTACTTC
>TRBJ2-7|TRBV7-9|few|-
CASSPIISEQYF
TGTGCCAGCAGCCCGATAATATCCGAGCAGTACTTC
>TRBJ2-1|TRBV27|-|-
CASSPGANYNEQFF
TGTGCCAGCAGCCCAGGGGCAAATTACAATGAGCAGTTCTTC
>TRBJ1-1|TRBV4-1|-|-
CASSQGKGKLYTEAFF
TGCGCCAGCAGCCAAGGGAAAGGCAAATTGTACACTGAAGCTTTCTTT
>TRBJ2-7|TRBV29-1|-|TRBD1
CSAGTVYEQYF
TGCAGCGCTGGGACAGTCTACGAGCAGTACTTC
>TRBJ2-1|TRBV11-2|-|-
CASSLVGSSYNEQFF
TGTGCCAGCAGCTTAGTAGGGAGCTCCTACAATGAGCAGTTCTTC